Following are 2 T cell receptor beta chains from one sample sequenced in a study of blood T cell repertoires in COVID-19. Profiling relied on immunoSEQ multiplex PCR, and the TCRdb table lists in-frame clones only, not all of them. The table has some 150,000 clones, about 80% seen once. Input material: peripheral blood. The receptors derive from a man aged 55 to 70 with acute or convalescent COVID-19.

This clone occurred once. This rearrangement joins TRBV9 to TRBJ2-2; D may be TRBD2 (6 bases). Trimming pared 9 bases from V and 2 bases from J, leaving 29 bases between. The CDR3 consists of 19 residues. CDR1 is SGDLS, CDR2 YYNGEE, per germline. This CDR3 is CAITSVTSRSEPNTGELFF. The CDR3 DNA sequence: TGTGCCATTACGTCCGTAACTAGCCGATCCGAGCCTAACACCGGGGAGCTGTTTTTT.

The gene calls are TRBV18 and TRBJ2-7; no firm D call. V lost 3 bases and J 0 bases, leaving 9 bases between the germline ends. This CDR3 region has 14 residues. Germline CDR1 reads KGHSH; CDR2 reads LQKENI. The CDR3 DNA reads as TGTGCCAGCTCACCGCTTATGAGCTCCTACGAGCAGTACTTC. Amino acids: CASSPLMSSYEQYF.